The clone carrying this TCR beta chain was picked up one time. What it recognizes is unknown. This sample is part of a study of cytotoxic CD8 clonotypes in ibrutinib-treated CLL. This CDR3 is 13 amino acids long. Per the germline V gene, CDR1 is LNHNV and CDR2 is YYDKDF (reference sequence). The ends were cut back, 5 bases at V and 5 bases at J, with 12 bases in the middle. With sequencing, the targeted depth ranged from 1 in 200,000 to 1 in 1 million T cells. The table came from immunoSEQ multiplex PCR; TCRdb's copy has only in-frame clones and leaves some out. The data hold about 140,000 clones, with roughly three quarters observed a single time. Study results and limitations: Clonality measured at baseline exceeded age-matched healthy donors, tracking circulating CD8+ T-cell counts.

This sequence was found in a human donor with chronic lymphocytic leukemia. The sequences come from PBMCs, collected after 24 months of ibrutinib treatment. This chain connects TRBV15 to TRBJ1-1; possibly TRBD1 for D (6 bases). Written as DNA, the CDR3 is TGTGCCACCAGCGCCCCCAGGGGAACTGAAGCTTTCTTT. Translating gives CATSAPRGTEAFF.